This TCR beta chain was observed in a study of beta chain features in type 1 diabetes. Study-wide points: In every one of the four CD4+ subsets, TCRB CDR3s were moderately but significantly shorter in Type 1 diabetes patients. These data did not resolve whether HLA type affects TCRB rearrangement.

This clone has just a few counts. As yet, its antigen is unknown. Every donor had blood drawn once into heparin, approximately 0.11 L on average. The entirety of the isolated RNA underwent reverse transcription, so expressed TCRB transcripts were sequenced. The method was immunoSEQ multiplex PCR; TCRdb's version includes in-frame clones alone and lacks a portion of them. The sample lists 250,000 or so clones; 27% were seen once. Sequences were obtained from central memory CD4+ T cells from blood. The sequence came from a man aged 25-45 years in good health.

Written as DNA, the CDR3 is TGTGCCAGCTCACCATCTATCGGGAGAACCGGGGAGCTGTTTTTT. As protein: CASSPSIGRTGELFF. The chain is built from TRBV18 and TRBJ2-2, with a tentative D call TRBD2 (6 bases). The CDR3 has 15 residues. V was pared by 2 bases and J by 5 bases, with 12 bases between. Germline V gives CDR1 KGHSH, CDR2 LQKENI.